This T cell receptor beta chain was obtained from a study of identical twins. Study-wide results and caveats: For cord blood, abundant beta clonotypes had fewer insertions, unlike memory repertoires, which showed none.

TCRdb used MiXCR to reprocess the 5' RACE reads, holding one entry per CDR3 protein. In the table there are about 470,000 distinct CDR3 sequences, approximately 25% of which are singletons. Of note for this clonotype: Its antigen remains unknown.

The CDR3 runs 18 residues. The J segment lost 0 bases and the V segment lost 1 base, leaving 6 bases of the junction unmatched. Germline lookup yields CDR1 SGHRS and CDR2 YFSETQ. These same records also appear under a second study, on T cells expressing NK-cell markers.

Material for sequencing was CD4+ T cells sorted from blood. V usage is TRBV5-1 and J usage is TRBJ2-3, with TRBD2 matching over 12 bases. The sequence was obtained from a woman under 30 in good health. The CDR3 sequence is CASSLRLAGVRSTDTQYF. In DNA, the CDR3 is TGCGCCAGCAGCTTGAGACTAGCGGGGGTCAGAAGCACAGATACGCAGTATTTT.